This record concerns one TCR beta chain sequence. This sample is part of a study of blood T cell repertoires in COVID-19. Study background: The origin of the acute and convalescent COVID-19 samples was the United States, Italy and Spain. From T cells, B-cell-depleted T cells, or PBMCs came the material, which was cDNA or gDNA.

Profiling relied on immunoSEQ multiplex PCR, and the TCRdb table lists in-frame clones only, not all of them. Of approximately 300,000 clones listed, around 83% are singletons. The V end lost 3 bases, the J end lost 6 bases, and 18 bases lay between the germline ends. The CDR3 is 14 amino acids. Per the germline V gene, CDR1 is DFQATT and CDR2 is SNEGSKA (reference sequence). Specimen: peripheral blood. The TCR originated in a woman in her forties or fifties with acute or convalescent COVID-19. The chain combines TRBV20-1 with TRBJ2-7, with D perhaps matching TRBD1 (7 bases). CDR3 in amino acids: CSASFSGGGGEQYF. The CDR3 DNA sequence: TGCAGTGCTAGTTTTAGTGGAGGGGGCGGCGAGCAGTACTTC.